The source of this TCR beta chain is a study of shared clonotypes between healthy human individuals. The study, taken as a whole, reports: Rarefaction indicated that sorted-subset sequencing remained incomplete although depth was large.

Germline V gene sequence: CDR1 SNHLY, CDR2 FYNNEI. There are 12 residues in the CDR3. Trimming pared 5 bases from V and 6 bases from J, leaving 10 bases between. Clones were sequenced by immunoSEQ multiplex PCR, and TCRdb holds only the in-frame ones, with some missing. The data show under 1 million clones, 90% to 95% seen once. This clone was picked up a small number of times. Its antigen remains unknown. Positively selected for CCR7, the CD45RO-negative cells used as naive CD8 cells excluded terminally differentiated effector memory CD45RA+ cells. The sequence was collected from a man aged 30 to 39 in good health. J is TRBJ1-2 and V is TRBV2; tentatively, D is TRBD1 (6 bases). Sequenced sample: naive CD8+ T cells sorted from blood. The DNA of the CDR3 is TGTGCCAGCAGTCCAGGGGAAGATGGCTACACCTTC. Translation: CASSPGEDGYTF. Full variable domain (outside the CDR3, taken from reference TRBV2 and TRBJ1-2): EPEVTQTPSHQVTQMGQEVILRCVPISNHLYFYWYRQILGQKVEFLVSFYNNEISEKSEIFDDQFSVERPDGSNFTLKIRSTKLEDSAMYFCASSPGEDGYTFGSGTRLTVV.